The 13 T cell receptor beta chains below come from one sample, sequenced in a study of identifying expanded T cells in peripheral blood (dated by TCRdb to 2018 to 2020). The library was generated by the immunoSEQ multiplex PCR assay. What TCRdb holds here is the immuneACCESS table cut down to in-frame rearrangements. Part of the clones is not present; checked against another copy, under half of the missing clones reflect an unresolved V gene, and the others are unexplained. This sample lists more than 75,000 clones; roughly 90% were detected once. The biggest ten clones account for approximately 3.9% of the sample. Sequencing was done on a sample of blood. All receptors come from a person aged 18 to 75 in good health.

This clone was counted a single time. Other DNA sequences of this sample code for an identical CDR3. This chain connects TRBV6-4 to TRBJ2-1; D call uncertain. Germline CDR1 is MRHNA and CDR2 is SNTAGT. Trimming left V 0 bases short and J 6 bases short, with 12 bases between. The CDR3 runs to 15 residues. CDR3 in amino acids: CASSDSKGKGNEQFF. CDR3 sequence (DNA): TGTGCCAGCAGTGACTCTAAAGGGAAGGGCAATGAGCAGTTCTTC.

This clone has a single count. This chain links TRBV15 with TRBJ2-1, with D maybe TRBD2 (5 bases). The V and J ends lost 1 base and 9 bases respectively, with 13 bases between them. The CDR3 has 14 residues. CDR1 LNHNV and CDR2 YYDKDF come from the germline V gene (reference sequence). The CDR3 protein is CATSRVRRAGEQFF. In nucleotides, the CDR3 is TGTGCCACCAGCAGAGTGCGACGGGCGGGTGAGCAGTTCTTC.

J is TRBJ2-3 and V is TRBV19, with unresolved D. The CDR3 consists of 14 residues. Trimming cost V 3 bases and J 4 bases, with 11 bases left between them. Germline V CDR1 and CDR2: LNHDA, SQIVND (reference sequence). CDR3 sequence: CASSIGRRPDTQYF. The CDR3 coding sequence is TGTGCCAGTAGTATCGGCCGGAGACCAGATACGCAGTATTTT.

The chain is built from TRBV28 and TRBJ1-2; 7 nucleotides agree with TRBD1. This CDR3 region has 13 residues. V trimming: 3 bases; J trimming: 2 bases; junction bases outside the gene matches: 0. Germline CDR1 reads MDHEN; CDR2 reads SYDVKM. CDR3 DNA sequence: TGTGCCAGCAGTTTCAGGGGGAACTATGGCTACACCTTC. Amino acids: CASSFRGNYGYTF.

The chain combines TRBV5-4 with TRBJ2-7; TRBD1 might be the D (6 bases). Germline values: CDR1 SGHNT, CDR2 YYREEE (reference sequence). Trimming cost V 4 bases and J 0 bases, with 11 bases left between them. The CDR3 has 14 residues. CDR3 region: CASSPDRYSYEQYF. The CDR3 DNA reads TGTGCCAGCAGCCCTGACAGGTACTCCTACGAGCAGTACTTC. The whole variable domain, remainder taken from reference TRBV5-4 and TRBJ2-7, is ETGVTQSPTHLIKTRGQQVTLRCSSQSGHNTVSWYQQALGQGPQFIFQYYREEENGRGNFPPRFSGLQFPNYSSELNVNALELDDSALYLCASSPDRYSYEQYFGPGTRLTVT.

This chain connects TRBV2 to TRBJ1-6; TRBD1 is a possible D gene (6 bases). The CDR3 runs to 15 residues. The V gene lost 4 bases and the J gene lost 2 bases, with 9 bases spanning the gap. Germline assignment: CDR1 SNHLY and CDR2 FYNNEI. CDR3 coding DNA: TGTGCCAGCAGTGTTAGGGGGGCCTATAATTCACCCCTCCACTTT. Translating it yields CASSVRGAYNSPLHF.

V usage is TRBV6-5 and J usage is TRBJ2-1; the D gene is possibly TRBD2 (5 bases). CDR1 MNHEY and CDR2 SVGAGI come from the germline V gene. V was shortened by 5 bases and J by 6 bases, with 14 bases between the two germline ends. The CDR3 totals 14 residues. As DNA, the CDR3 is TGTGCCAGCAGTCTCACCGGGGTTGGCAATGAGCAGTTCTTC. Translation gives CASSLTGVGNEQFF.

The chain links TRBV10-1 to TRBJ2-1, with D hard to call. In germline, CDR1 is WNHNN, CDR2 SYGVQD (reference sequence). With 0 bases removed from V and 1 base from J, the gap between germline ends came to 7 bases. CDR3 length: 15 amino acids. In nucleotides, the CDR3 is TGCGCCAGCAGTGAGTCAGGCCTTTCCTACAATGAGCAGTTCTTC. It codes for CASSESGLSYNEQFF.

This sequence joins TRBV18 and TRBJ2-3, with D unclear. The CDR3 contains 18 residues. Per germline, CDR1 KGHSH and CDR2 LQKENI. Trimming stripped 4 bases from V and 0 bases from J, with 20 bases between. CDR3 sequence (DNA): TGTGCCAGCTCACGACGGGCAGTTAATTATACTAGCACAGATACGCAGTATTTT. Its translation: CASSRRAVNYTSTDTQYF.

The chain recombines TRBV10-3 with TRBJ2-1; possible D gene TRBD2, 6 bases. V lost 4 bases to trimming and J lost 9 bases, with 13 bases between them. The CDR3 consists of 13 residues. Germline CDR1 ENHRY, CDR2 SYGVKD. CDR3 sequence (DNA): TGTGCCATCAGTGCGCCAGCTAGCGTTGAGCAGTTCTTC. It yields the protein CAISAPASVEQFF.

The J gene is TRBJ2-5, the V gene TRBV5-4; TRBD1 aligns across 9 bases. Germline V gene lookup returns CDR1 SGHNT and CDR2 YYREEE (reference sequence). This CDR3 region has 13 residues. After removal of 6 bases from V and 2 bases from J, the junction contained 2 bases not matched to a gene. The CDR3 sequence is CASTGQGQETQYF. Here the CDR3 DNA reads TGTGCCAGCACTGGACAGGGGCAAGAGACCCAGTACTTC.

This chain uses TRBV30 with TRBJ1-6, with D unresolved. In germline, CDR1 is GTSNPN, CDR2 SVGIG (reference sequence). This CDR3 is built from 14 residues. V was trimmed by 4 bases and J by 13 bases, leaving 20 bases between them. The CDR3 protein is CAWTSTTTPSPLHF. CDR3 sequence (DNA): TGTGCCTGGACCTCAACCACAACCCCTTCCCCCCTCCACTTT.

In this sample, this clone turned up once. The rearrangement joins TRBV19 to TRBJ2-7; unclear D gene. In germline, CDR1 is LNHDA, CDR2 SQIVND (reference sequence). V was shortened by 3 bases and J by 6 bases, with 15 bases between the two germline ends. The CDR3 contains 14 residues. CDR3 bases: TGTGCCAGTAGTATTTTGGTGGAGTCGGGCGAGCAGTACTTC. Its protein is CASSILVESGEQYF. Full variable domain (outside the CDR3, taken from reference TRBV19 and TRBJ2-7): DGGITQSPKYLFRKEGQNVTLSCEQNLNHDAMYWYRQDPGQGLRLIYYSQIVNDFQKGDIAEGYSVSREKKESFPLTVTSAQKNPTAFYLCASSILVESGEQYFGPGTRLTVT.